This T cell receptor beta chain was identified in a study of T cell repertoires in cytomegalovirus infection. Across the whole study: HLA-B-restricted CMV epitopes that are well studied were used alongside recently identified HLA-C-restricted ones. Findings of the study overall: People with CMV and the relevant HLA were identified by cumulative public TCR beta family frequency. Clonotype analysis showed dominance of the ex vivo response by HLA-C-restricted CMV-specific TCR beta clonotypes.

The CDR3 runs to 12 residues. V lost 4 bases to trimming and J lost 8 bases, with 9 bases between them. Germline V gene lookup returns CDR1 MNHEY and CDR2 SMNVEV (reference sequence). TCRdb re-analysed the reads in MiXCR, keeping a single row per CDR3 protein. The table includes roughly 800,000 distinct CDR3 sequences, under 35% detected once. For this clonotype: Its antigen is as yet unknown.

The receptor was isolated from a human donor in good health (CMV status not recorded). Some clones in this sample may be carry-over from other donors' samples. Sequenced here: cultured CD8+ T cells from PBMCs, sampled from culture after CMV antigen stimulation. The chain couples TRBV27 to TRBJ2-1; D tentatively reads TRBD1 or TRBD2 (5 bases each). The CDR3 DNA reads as TGTGCCAGCAGTTCCGGGACGCATGAGCAGTTCTTC. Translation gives CASSSGTHEQFF.